This T cell receptor (beta chain) was obtained from a study of cytomegalovirus exposure and HLA in healthy donors. CDR1 is MDHEN, CDR2 SYDVKM, per germline. Between the trimmed V and J ends, which lost 3 bases and 0 bases, there was a span of 9 bases. The CDR3 is made up of 15 amino acids. Assay used: immunoSEQ multiplex PCR; TCRdb lists only in-frame clones, some missing. Of 200,000 to 250,000 clones in the sample, more than 75% are singletons; the top ten hold roughly 2%. The chain uses TRBV28 and TRBJ1-5; possible D gene TRBD1, 6 bases. The origin of this receptor is a woman between 18 and 29 years old in good health and CMV-seropositive. Source material: PBMCs. In DNA form, the CDR3 reads TGTGCCAGCAGTTTGGGGACAAGTAGCAATCAGCCCCAGCATTTT. Amino acid sequence: CASSLGTSSNQPQHF.